Below are 2 T cell receptor beta chains sequenced from a single sample in a study of blood T cell repertoires in COVID-19. Using immunoSEQ multiplex PCR, the repertoire was profiled, and TCRdb retains in-frame clones only, with some absent. The profile covers 250,000 to 300,000 clones, with around 80% appearing a single time and roughly 5.3% taken by the ten largest. Material for sequencing was PBMCs or T cells enriched from blood (not recorded which). Receptor source: a man aged 35-49 years who had been exposed to COVID-19.

The CDR3 region is CASRQGFRLVGDYGYTF. The CDR3 DNA follows: TGTGCCAGCAGACAGGGTTTTCGCCTTGTTGGCGACTATGGCTACACCTTC. The chain carries TRBV7-2 and TRBJ1-2; possible D gene TRBD1, 6 bases. Germline V gene lookup returns CDR1 SGHTA and CDR2 FQGNSA. V lost 6 bases and J lost 3, with 23 bases in between. CDR3 size: 17 residues.

This clone has just a few counts. V is TRBV7-9 and J is TRBJ2-3; 7 bases agree with TRBD2. Trimming at V came to 5 bases and at J to 4 bases, leaving 12 bases not matched to a gene. The CDR3 has 16 amino acids. CDR1 and CDR2 (germline): SEHNR, FQNEAQ (reference sequence). The DNA for the CDR3 is TGTGCCAGCAGCCGGGGAGCGGGGCGGTCGGCAGATACGCAGTATTTT. The encoded protein is CASSRGAGRSADTQYF.